Below, 29 T cell receptor beta chains from the same sample are listed, as sequenced in a study of cytomegalovirus exposure and HLA in healthy donors. It was with 60 Vbeta and 13 Jbeta primers that the PCR ran. Here immunoSEQ multiplex PCR was the method, and the copy in TCRdb shows in-frame clones only, minus some. This table holds about 110,000 clones, approximately 70% found once. The source material was PBMCs. These receptors originate from a woman aged 65 to 85 in good health and CMV-seropositive.

The chain uses TRBV19 and TRBJ2-5, with D maybe TRBD1 (6 bases). The CDR3 sequence is 13 residues long. Germline V lookup: CDR1 LNHDA, CDR2 SQIVND (reference sequence). Trimming removed 5 bases at V and 3 bases at J, with 10 bases between. DNA of the CDR3: TGTGCCAGTAGTCCCGGGACAAAAGAGACCCAGTACTTC. Amino acids: CASSPGTKETQYF.

The genes are TRBV29-1 and TRBJ1-3; 8 nucleotides align to TRBD1. The germline V gene has CDR1 SQVTM and CDR2 ANQGSEA. V was pared by 7 bases and J by 6 bases, with 5 bases of the junction left unmatched. The CDR3 totals 12 residues. In nucleotides, the CDR3 is TGCAGCGGACTGGGACAGGCAAACACCATATATTTT. Protein product: CSGLGQANTIYF.

This clone has only a few counts. This chain uses TRBV11-2 with TRBJ2-5, with D possibly TRBD2 on 5 matching bases. This CDR3 is built from 15 residues. From germline, CDR1 is SGHAT and CDR2 FQNNGV. Trimming removed 5 bases at V and 5 bases at J, with 18 bases between. The CDR3 region is CASSPQERALETQYF. CDR3 nucleotides: TGTGCCAGCAGCCCCCAGGAGAGGGCCCTTGAGACCCAGTACTTC.

The chain links TRBV30 to TRBJ1-5; no clear D gene. From germline, CDR1 is GTSNPN and CDR2 SVGIG (reference sequence). The CDR3 sequence is 15 residues long. The ends were cut back, 3 bases at V and 4 bases at J, with 16 bases in the middle. The DNA of the CDR3 is TGTGCCTGGAGCCACACCAGTGGACTGAATCAGCCCCAGCATTTT. Translating it yields CAWSHTSGLNQPQHF.

V is TRBV13 and J is TRBJ2-1; 13 positions match TRBD2. Unmatched junction bases numbered 5, after V lost 5 bases and J lost 7 bases. The CDR3 is 15 amino acids. CDR1 is PRHDT and CDR2 is FYEKMQ in the germline V gene (reference sequence). The CDR3 reads CASSHTSGGANEQFF. The CDR3 DNA sequence: TGTGCCAGCAGCCATACTAGCGGGGGGGCAAATGAGCAGTTCTTC.

The rearrangement links TRBV18 to TRBJ1-4; 7 bases are a match to TRBD1. V trimming: 3 bases; J trimming: 7 bases; junction bases outside the gene matches: 2. This CDR3 has 13 residues. Germline V gene lookup returns CDR1 KGHSH and CDR2 LQKENI. CDR3 loop: CASSPGTAEKLFF. CDR3 coding DNA: TGTGCCAGCTCACCCGGGACAGCTGAAAAACTGTTTTTT.

This clone was recorded a few times. The V and J genes are TRBV5-6 and TRBJ1-1; D gene uncertain. V lost 0 bases, J lost 10 bases, and 10 bases lay in between. Germline CDR1 is SGHDT and CDR2 is YYEEEE. The CDR3 sequence is 12 residues long. CDR3 residues: CASSLGGSRAFF. CDR3 nucleotides: TGTGCCAGCAGCTTGGGAGGTTCTCGAGCTTTCTTT.

The rearrangement uses TRBV6-1 and TRBJ2-1; 8 bases map to TRBD1. V lost 2 bases to trimming and J lost 4 bases; unmatched junction nucleotides: 4. Germline V gene sequence: CDR1 MNHNS, CDR2 SASEGT. This CDR3 contains 15 residues. CDR3 loop: CASSEWDRSYNEQFF. In DNA, the CDR3 is TGTGCCAGCAGTGAATGGGACAGGTCATACAATGAGCAGTTCTTC.

As for this clone: One end of the junction varies from germline; a read error may be responsible. The chain combines TRBV7-9 with TRBJ2-5; D gene ambiguous. This CDR3 is 12 amino acids long. Germline CDR1 reads SEHNR; CDR2 reads FQNEAQ (reference sequence). The CDR3 region has the DNA TGTTCCAGCAGCCGGGTTCAAGAGACCCAGTACTTC. Amino acids: CSSSRVQETQYF. The complete variable domain, with remaining parts taken from reference TRBV7-9 and TRBJ2-5, reads DTGVSQNPRHKITKRGQNVTFRCDPISEHNRLYWYRQTLGQGPEFLTYFQNEAQLEKSRLLSDRFSAERPKGSFSTLEIQRTEQGDSAMYLCSSSRVQETQYFGPGTRLLVL.

The chain has TRBV14 and TRBJ2-1; weak D call: TRBD2 (6 bases). The germline gives CDR1 SGHDN, CDR2 FVKESK. The ends were cut back, 1 base at V and 10 bases at J, with 17 bases in the middle. The CDR3 totals 15 residues. This CDR3 is CASSQAGLPSGEQFF. DNA of the CDR3: TGTGCCAGCAGCCAAGCGGGACTCCCGTCTGGGGAGCAGTTCTTC.

The chain joins TRBV7-2 to TRBJ1-2; 8 bases fit TRBD1. Losses at the gene ends were 3 bases for V and 10 bases for J; bases not matched to a gene: 10. Germline loops: CDR1 SGHTA, CDR2 FQGNSA. The CDR3 length is 14 residues. The chain's CDR3 is CASSFPGTGFLYTF. The CDR3 nucleotides are TGTGCCAGCAGCTTTCCCGGGACAGGCTTTCTCTACACCTTC. The variable domain in full, with the rest retrieved from reference TRBV7-2 and TRBJ1-2, is GAGVSQSPSNKVTEKGKDVELRCDPISGHTALYWYRQSLGQGLEFLIYFQGNSAPDKSGLPSDRFSAERTGGSVSTLTIQRTQQEDSAVYLCASSFPGTGFLYTFGSGTRLTVV.

The genes are TRBV25-1 and TRBJ2-7; unclear D gene. V was cut by 4 bases and J by 6 bases, with 7 bases left in between. This CDR3 is 11 amino acids long. Germline CDR1 MGHDK, CDR2 SYGVNS. CDR3 in amino acids: CASSAQSEQYF. The CDR3 nucleotides read TGTGCCAGCAGTGCACAAAGCGAGCAGTACTTC.

The chain recombines TRBV6-5 with TRBJ1-2, with D perhaps matching TRBD1 (5 bases). There are 13 residues in the CDR3. Trimming left V 10 bases short and J 0 bases short, with 12 bases between. CDR1 is MNHEY, CDR2 SVGAGI, per germline. The CDR3 sequence is CAITQGSNYGYTF. The CDR3 nucleotides read TGTGCCATAACTCAGGGTTCTAACTATGGCTACACCTTC.

The chain uses TRBV7-2 and TRBJ2-7, with 9 bases identical to TRBD1. Germline CDR1 is SGHTA and CDR2 is FQGNSA. The CDR3 is 14 amino acids. Germline trimming cut 5 bases from V and 6 bases from J; bases unmatched to any gene: 8. The CDR3 here is CASSRTGDLAEQYF. Written as DNA, the CDR3 is TGTGCCAGCAGCCGGACAGGGGACTTGGCCGAGCAGTACTTC.

This clone was observed a handful of times. The V call is TRBV7-2, the J call TRBJ1-2, with 8 bases aligning to TRBD1. The CDR3 consists of 15 residues. The germline V gene encodes CDR1 SGHTA and CDR2 FQGNSA. Trimming at V came to 0 bases and at J to 7 bases, leaving 7 bases not matched to a gene. CDR3 in DNA: TGTGCCAGCAGCTTAGCTACCGGGACAGGCTCTGGCTACACCTTC. This sequence encodes CASSLATGTGSGYTF.

This chain links TRBV5-1 with TRBJ1-6, with 8 bases identical to TRBD1. Germline V gene sequence: CDR1 SGHRS, CDR2 YFSETQ. There are 18 residues in the CDR3. J gave up 5 bases and V 4 bases, and 14 bases lay outside the gene matches. The CDR3 DNA sequence: TGCGCCAGCAGCGTAAATCCGGTGGACAGGGTAAATAATTCACCCCTCCACTTT. The encoded protein is CASSVNPVDRVNNSPLHF.

J is TRBJ2-1 and V is TRBV30, with TRBD2 identical over 14 bases. This CDR3 spans 17 amino acids. Trimming at V came to 3 bases and at J to 5 bases, leaving 9 bases not matched to a gene. Per the germline V gene, CDR1 is GTSNPN and CDR2 is SVGIG (reference sequence). CDR3 residues: CAWSPLKGLAGDNEQFF. CDR3 sequence (DNA): TGTGCCTGGAGCCCCCTTAAGGGACTAGCGGGAGACAATGAGCAGTTCTTC. Variable domain in full (rest from reference TRBV30 and TRBJ2-1): SQTIHQWPATLVQPVGSPLSLECTVEGTSNPNLYWYRQAAGRGLQLLFYSVGIGQISSEVPQNLSASRPQDRQFILSSKKLLLSDSGFYLCAWSPLKGLAGDNEQFFGPGTRLTVL.

The chain has TRBV19 and TRBJ2-1, with D possibly matching TRBD2 (5 bases). The V end was cut by 5 bases, the J end by 3 bases, with 11 bases between. The CDR3 length is 14 residues. The germline V gene encodes CDR1 LNHDA and CDR2 SQIVND (reference sequence). The CDR3: CASSFGLLYNEQFF. The CDR3 bases are TGTGCCAGTAGTTTCGGACTCCTCTACAATGAGCAGTTCTTC.

The chain carries TRBV10-1 and TRBJ1-2; the D gene is possibly TRBD1 (5 bases). The V gene's germline CDR1 is WNHNN and CDR2 SYGVQD (reference sequence). V lost 0 bases and J 2 bases, leaving 7 bases between the germline ends. The CDR3 runs to 14 residues. CDR3 sequence reads: CASSESPGNYGYTF. DNA of the CDR3: TGCGCCAGCAGTGAGTCGCCAGGGAACTATGGCTACACCTTC.

CDR3 nucleotide sequence: TGTGCCTGCAGAAGGGGGTACCGCTCCTACGAGCAGTACTTC. This sequence encodes CACRRGYRSYEQYF. V usage is TRBV30 and J usage is TRBJ2-7, with D maybe TRBD1 (6 bases). The V end was cut by 6 bases, the J end by 0 bases, with 15 bases between. Germline V gene lookup returns CDR1 GTSNPN and CDR2 SVGIG (reference sequence). The CDR3 runs to 14 residues.

The genes are TRBV6-1 and TRBJ1-1; D may be TRBD1 (5 bases). V was cut by 2 bases and J by 3 bases, with 13 bases left in between. Germline V gene lookup returns CDR1 MNHNS and CDR2 SASEGT. This CDR3 is built from 15 residues. The CDR3 bases are TGTGCCAGCAGTGAACGTCCAGGGTCCGACACTGAAGCTTTCTTT. It encodes CASSERPGSDTEAFF.

V and J are TRBV29-1 and TRBJ2-7, with 9 bases fitting TRBD1. J lost 3 bases, V lost 6 bases, and 9 bases had no gene match. In germline, CDR1 is SQVTM, CDR2 ANQGSEA. The CDR3 runs 14 residues. CDR3 region: CSVQGDRVSYEQYF. The CDR3 DNA reads as TGCAGCGTCCAAGGGGACAGGGTAAGCTACGAGCAGTACTTC.

Here the CDR3 reads CASSMSGDRPRVLTF. Written as DNA, the CDR3 is TGTGCCAGTAGTATGTCGGGGGACAGGCCGCGCGTCCTGACTTTC. The V and J genes are TRBV19 and TRBJ2-6, with 8 bases fitting TRBD1. The CDR3 runs to 15 residues. The V gene's germline CDR1 is LNHDA and CDR2 SQIVND (reference sequence). V trimming: 3 bases; J trimming: 12 bases; junction bases outside the gene matches: 10.

V is TRBV6-5 and J is TRBJ1-3, with TRBD1 matching over 9 bases. CDR3 size: 15 residues. The trim removed 7 bases at V and 4 bases at J, leaving 8 bases unmatched. The germline V gene has CDR1 MNHEY and CDR2 SVGAGI. The CDR3 sequence: CASTVGGTGGNTIYF. The DNA for the CDR3 is TGTGCCAGCACAGTAGGAGGGACAGGGGGAAACACCATATATTTT.

The rearrangement uses TRBV11-2 and TRBJ2-5; D gene uncertain. The CDR3 is made up of 13 amino acids. Deletions cut 0 bases from V and 3 bases from J, with 5 bases between. Germline CDR1 is SGHAT and CDR2 is FQNNGV. For the CDR3, the DNA is TGTGCCAGCAGCTTAGAGCAGAAAGAGACCCAGTACTTC. Translation gives CASSLEQKETQYF.

The V call is TRBV6-1, the J call TRBJ1-5; 7 nucleotides align to TRBD1. This CDR3 contains 14 residues. Germline-derived CDR1 and CDR2 are MNHNS and SASEGT. Trimming removed 1 base from V and 6 bases from J; junction bases left unmatched: 3. CDR3 DNA: TGTGCCAGCAGTGAAGTGCAGGGGGGTCAGCCCCAGCATTTT. Protein: CASSEVQGGQPQHF.

The CDR3 DNA reads TGTGCCAGCAGCTTTTGGGACAGGGATAACTACGAGCAGTACTTC. Its translation: CASSFWDRDNYEQYF. The rearrangement joins TRBV5-6 to TRBJ2-7; 9 bases align to TRBD1. Trimming cost V 2 bases and J 3 bases; bases outside gene matches: 6. The CDR3 totals 15 residues. Per the germline V gene, CDR1 is SGHDT and CDR2 is YYEEEE.

J is TRBJ1-5 and V is TRBV7-9, with 8 bases aligning to TRBD1. CDR1 and CDR2 from the germline V gene are SEHNR and FQNEAQ (reference sequence). This CDR3 comprises 19 residues. V trimming: 1 base; J trimming: 0 bases; junction bases outside the gene matches: 11. The CDR3 bases are TGTGCCAGCAGCTTAGAGGGGCGGACAGGGCTATATAGCAATCAGCCCCAGCATTTT. Translating gives CASSLEGRTGLYSNQPQHF. The full variable domain, rest sourced from reference TRBV7-9 and TRBJ1-5, is DTGVSQNPRHKITKRGQNVTFRCDPISEHNRLYWYRQTLGQGPEFLTYFQNEAQLEKSRLLSDRFSAERPKGSFSTLEIQRTEQGDSAMYLCASSLEGRTGLYSNQPQHFGDGTRLSIL.

This clone showed up just a few times. This rearrangement joins TRBV11-2 to TRBJ2-7, with TRBD1 matching over 7 bases. V shed 0 bases and J 4 bases; nucleotides not matched to a gene: 9. The CDR3 extends over 16 amino acids. Germline-derived CDR1 and CDR2 are SGHAT and FQNNGV. In nucleotides, the CDR3 is TGTGCCAGCAGCTTAGATTTCACAGGGGTGCTATACGAGCAGTACTTC. Amino acids: CASSLDFTGVLYEQYF.